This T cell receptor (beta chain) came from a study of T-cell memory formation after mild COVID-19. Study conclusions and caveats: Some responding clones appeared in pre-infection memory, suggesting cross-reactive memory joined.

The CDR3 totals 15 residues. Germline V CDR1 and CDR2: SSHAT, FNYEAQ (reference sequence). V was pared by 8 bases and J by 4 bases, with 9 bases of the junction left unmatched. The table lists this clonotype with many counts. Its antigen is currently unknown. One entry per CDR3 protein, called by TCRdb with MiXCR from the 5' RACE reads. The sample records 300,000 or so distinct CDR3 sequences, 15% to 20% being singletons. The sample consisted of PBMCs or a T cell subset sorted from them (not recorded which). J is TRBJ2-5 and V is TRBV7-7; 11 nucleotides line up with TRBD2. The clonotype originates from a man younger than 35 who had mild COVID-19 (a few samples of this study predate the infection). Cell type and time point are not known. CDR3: CASGPSGGPGETQYF. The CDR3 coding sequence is TGTGCCAGCGGGCCTAGCGGGGGGCCCGGAGAGACCCAGTACTTC.